One and the same sample provided the 7 T cell receptor beta chains below, sequenced in a study of immune evolution from preneoplasia to lung adenocarcinoma. Repertoires were generated with immunoSEQ multiplex PCR, while TCRdb's copy carries only in-frame clones and drops some. The data contain some 14,000 clones, 80% of them singletons. Material for sequencing was FFPE minimally invasive lung adenocarcinoma tissue. All receptors come from a person aged 65 to 85 with lung adenocarcinoma.

The rearrangement uses TRBV30 and TRBJ1-1, with D possibly being TRBD1 (5 bases). V lost 5 bases to trimming and J lost 0 bases, with 7 bases between them. Germline V gene lookup returns CDR1 GTSNPN and CDR2 SVGIG (reference sequence). The CDR3 has 12 residues. The CDR3 bases are TGTGCCTGGGGACATTTGAACACTGAAGCTTTCTTT. It codes for CAWGHLNTEAFF. Complete variable domain (other parts from reference TRBV30 and TRBJ1-1): SQTIHQWPATLVQPVGSPLSLECTVEGTSNPNLYWYRQAAGRGLQLLFYSVGIGQISSEVPQNLSASRPQDRQFILSSKKLLLSDSGFYLCAWGHLNTEAFFGQGTRLTVV.

The chain has TRBV19 and TRBJ1-3; 7 nucleotides align to TRBD1. V was clipped by 3 bases and J by 9 bases; unmatched bases: 8. Germline loops: CDR1 LNHDA, CDR2 SQIVND (reference sequence). The CDR3 has 14 amino acids. In DNA, the CDR3 is TGTGCCAGTAGTATCACAGGGGCCCAATTCACCATATATTTT. Its translation: CASSITGAQFTIYF.

The chain links TRBV7-8 to TRBJ1-1; 8 bases match TRBD1. Germline lookup yields CDR1 SGHVS and CDR2 FQNEAQ. The J segment lost 1 base and the V segment lost 6 bases, leaving 22 bases of the junction unmatched. The CDR3 consists of 20 residues. CDR3 in amino acids: CASRPRTGYGDGPRNTEAFF. The CDR3 nucleotides are TGTGCCAGCAGACCTAGGACAGGGTACGGGGATGGTCCAAGGAACACTGAAGCTTTCTTT.

This clone came up a few times. This chain joins TRBV15 and TRBJ2-2, with TRBD1 as a possible D gene (6 bases). The germline CDR1 and CDR2 sequences are LNHNV and YYDKDF (reference sequence). The CDR3 loop spans 15 amino acids. Trimming stripped 3 bases from V and 5 bases from J, with 13 bases between. Here the CDR3 DNA reads TGTGCCACCAGCAGGGACAGAGGAGTTACCGGGGAGCTGTTTTTT. Translating gives CATSRDRGVTGELFF.

CDR3: CASSDIGYQVGELFF. CDR3 nucleotide sequence: TGTGCCAGCAGTGATATAGGTTACCAGGTCGGGGAGCTGTTTTTT. The V and J genes are TRBV2 and TRBJ2-2, with unresolved D. Germline V gene sequence: CDR1 SNHLY, CDR2 FYNNEI. V was shortened by 3 bases and J by 7 bases, with 15 bases between the two germline ends. The CDR3 has 15 residues.

This chain uses TRBV28 with TRBJ2-3; weak D call: TRBD2 (5 bases). V lost 2 bases and J 0 bases, leaving 9 bases between the germline ends. The CDR3 has 15 residues. From germline, CDR1 is MDHEN and CDR2 SYDVKM. For the CDR3, the DNA is TGTGCCAGCAGTTTAAGAGGGTCTAGCACAGATACGCAGTATTTT. It codes for CASSLRGSSTDTQYF.

The V call is TRBV5-4, the J call TRBJ2-7, with D possibly TRBD2 on 6 matching bases. The CDR3 totals 15 residues. The V end was cut by 4 bases, the J end by 7 bases, with 21 bases between. Germline loops: CDR1 SGHNT, CDR2 YYREEE (reference sequence). CDR3 sequence reads: CASSDPSTSLGEQYF. CDR3 sequence (DNA): TGTGCCAGCAGCGACCCCTCGACTAGTTTGGGAGAGCAGTACTTC.